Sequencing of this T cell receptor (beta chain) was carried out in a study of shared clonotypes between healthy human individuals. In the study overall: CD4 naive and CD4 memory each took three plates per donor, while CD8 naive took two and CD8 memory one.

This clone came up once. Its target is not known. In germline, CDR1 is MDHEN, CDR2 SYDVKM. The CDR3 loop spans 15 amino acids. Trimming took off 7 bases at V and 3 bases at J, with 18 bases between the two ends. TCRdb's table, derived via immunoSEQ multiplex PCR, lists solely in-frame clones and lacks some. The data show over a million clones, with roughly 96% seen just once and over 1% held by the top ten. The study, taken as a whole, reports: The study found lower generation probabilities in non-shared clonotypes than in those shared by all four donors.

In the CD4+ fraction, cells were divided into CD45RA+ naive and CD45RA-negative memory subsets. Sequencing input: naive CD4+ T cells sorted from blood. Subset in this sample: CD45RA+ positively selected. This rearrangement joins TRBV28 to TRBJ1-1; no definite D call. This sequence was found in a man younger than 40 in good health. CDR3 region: CASTIPTRLDTEAFF. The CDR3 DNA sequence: TGTGCCAGCACAATTCCCACACGCTTGGACACTGAAGCTTTCTTT.